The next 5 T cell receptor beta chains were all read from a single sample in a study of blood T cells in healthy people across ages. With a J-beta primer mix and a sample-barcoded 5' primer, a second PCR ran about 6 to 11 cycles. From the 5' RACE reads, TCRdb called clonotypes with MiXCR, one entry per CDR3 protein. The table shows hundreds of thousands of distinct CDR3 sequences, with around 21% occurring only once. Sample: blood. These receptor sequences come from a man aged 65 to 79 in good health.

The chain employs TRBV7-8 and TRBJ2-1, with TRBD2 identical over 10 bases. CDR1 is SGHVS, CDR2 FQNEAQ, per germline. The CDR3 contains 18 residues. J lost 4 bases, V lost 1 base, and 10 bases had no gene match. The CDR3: CASSLVGLAGGPYNEQFF. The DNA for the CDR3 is TGTGCCAGCAGCTTAGTGGGGTTAGCGGGAGGCCCGTACAATGAGCAGTTCTTC.

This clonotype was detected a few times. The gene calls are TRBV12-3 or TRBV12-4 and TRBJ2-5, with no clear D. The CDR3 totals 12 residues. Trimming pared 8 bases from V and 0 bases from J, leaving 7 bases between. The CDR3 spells CASGGYQETQYF. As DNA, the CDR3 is TGTGCCAGCGGTGGGTACCAAGAGACCCAGTACTTC.

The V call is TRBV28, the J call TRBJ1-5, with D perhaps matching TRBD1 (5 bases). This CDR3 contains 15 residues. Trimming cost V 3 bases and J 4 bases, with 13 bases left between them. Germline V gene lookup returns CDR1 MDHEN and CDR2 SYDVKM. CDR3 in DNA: TGTGCCAGCAGTTTGATCGGGCGGGGGAATCAGCCCCAGCATTTT. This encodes CASSLIGRGNQPQHF.

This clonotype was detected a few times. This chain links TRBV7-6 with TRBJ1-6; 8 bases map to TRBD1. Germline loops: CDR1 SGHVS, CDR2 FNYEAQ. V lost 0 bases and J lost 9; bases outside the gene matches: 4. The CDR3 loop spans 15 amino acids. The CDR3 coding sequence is TGTGCCAGCAGCTTAGCCGGGACAGGTAGTTCACCCCTCCACTTT. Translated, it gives CASSLAGTGSSPLHF.

The CDR3 loop reads CASNLRALAGENEQFF. The CDR3 DNA sequence: TGTGCCAGCAACCTCCGCGCGCTAGCGGGAGAAAATGAGCAGTTCTTC. The chain recombines TRBV5-5 with TRBJ2-1; 10 bases fit TRBD2. The CDR3 totals 16 residues. Germline CDR1 reads SGHKS; CDR2 reads YYEKEE (reference sequence). Germline trimming cut 6 bases from V and 7 bases from J; bases unmatched to any gene: 13.